These 32 T cell receptor beta chains were all obtained from the same sample, sequenced in a study of T-cell memory formation after mild COVID-19. Each CDR3 protein gets one entry after TCRdb re-called the 5' RACE reads with MiXCR. The sample includes fewer than 450,000 distinct CDR3 sequences, approximately 24% of them seen just once. Sequencing was done on a sample of PBMCs or a T cell subset sorted from them (not recorded which). The receptors stem from an adult woman who had mild COVID-19 (a few samples of this study predate the infection). Cell type and time point are not known.

A few counts support this clonotype. The V and J genes are TRBV6-5 and TRBJ2-1, with 7 bases aligning to TRBD2. The CDR3 loop spans 15 amino acids. Germline V CDR1 and CDR2: MNHEY, SVGAGI. V trimming: 5 bases; J trimming: 4 bases; junction bases outside the gene matches: 8. CDR3 sequence (DNA): TGTGCCAGCAGTGTGGCCGGGACTACGTACAATGAGCAGTTCTTC. Its translation: CASSVAGTTYNEQFF.

CDR3 coding DNA: TGTGCCACCAAACGGGACTCTCAGGTGGAAGGCTACACCTTC. Amino acids: CATKRDSQVEGYTF. The chain joins TRBV18 to TRBJ1-2; D might be TRBD1 (5 bases). Germline CDR1 KGHSH, CDR2 LQKENI. Trimming shortened V by 10 bases and J by 8 bases, and 23 bases separated the two germline ends. This CDR3 comprises 14 residues.

This clonotype was observed at least ten times. This chain connects TRBV20-1 to TRBJ1-2, with no clear D. CDR3 size: 11 residues. V was cut by 3 bases and J by 10 bases, with 12 bases left in between. CDR1 and CDR2 from the germline V gene are DFQATT and SNEGSKA (reference sequence). CDR3 sequence (DNA): TGCAGTGCTAGCACACCCGCCGACTACACCTTC. Translated: CSASTPADYTF.

This chain uses TRBV6-5 with TRBJ2-7; possible D gene TRBD1, 6 bases. Germline CDR1 MNHEY, CDR2 SVGAGI. Deletions cut 5 bases from V and 5 bases from J, with 25 bases between. CDR3 length equals 17 residues. This CDR3 reads CASSRIGISTGSHEQYF. The CDR3 DNA is TGTGCCAGCAGTCGAATAGGAATATCGACAGGTAGTCACGAGCAGTACTTC.

This clonotype was seen a handful of times. The chain uses TRBV28 and TRBJ2-3; 13 nucleotides match TRBD2. CDR1 is MDHEN and CDR2 is SYDVKM in the germline V gene. There are 17 residues in the CDR3. With V trimmed by 6 bases and J by 4 bases, 10 bases remained unmatched. The CDR3 region is CASRSAGTSGIPDTQYF. The CDR3 bases are TGTGCCAGCAGATCTGCCGGGACTAGCGGGATTCCAGATACGCAGTATTTT.

The chain links TRBV5-4 to TRBJ2-4; TRBD2 might be the D (6 bases). Germline assignment: CDR1 SGHNT and CDR2 YYREEE (reference sequence). The length of the CDR3 is 15 residues. Trimming stripped 6 bases from V and 4 bases from J, with 17 bases between. CDR3 sequence (DNA): TGTGCCAGCACCCAGACTGGCGGGATGAAAAACATTCAGTACTTC. Its translation: CASTQTGGMKNIQYF. The whole variable domain, remainder taken from reference TRBV5-4 and TRBJ2-4, is ETGVTQSPTHLIKTRGQQVTLRCSSQSGHNTVSWYQQALGQGPQFIFQYYREEENGRGNFPPRFSGLQFPNYSSELNVNALELDDSALYLCASTQTGGMKNIQYFGAGTRLSVL.

This clonotype was recorded a few times. V and J are TRBV20-1 and TRBJ1-1, with D hard to call. The ends were cut back, 3 bases at V and 3 bases at J, with 8 bases in the middle. Germline V lookup: CDR1 DFQATT, CDR2 SNEGSKA (reference sequence). CDR3 length: 12 amino acids. This CDR3 is CSASLADTEAFF. As DNA, the CDR3 is TGCAGTGCTAGCCTCGCAGACACTGAAGCTTTCTTT.

This clonotype was detected a few times. The chain has TRBV12-3 or TRBV12-4 and TRBJ1-5; tentatively, D is TRBD1 (6 bases). This CDR3 has 13 amino acids. Trimming shortened V by 6 bases and J by 6 bases, and 12 bases separated the two germline ends. The CDR3 coding sequence is TGTGCCAGCAGCCCAGGGGAGGGTCAGCCCCAGCATTTT. The encoded protein is CASSPGEGQPQHF.

The rearrangement links TRBV27 to TRBJ2-2; TRBD2 aligns across 11 bases. The V gene's germline CDR1 is MNHEY and CDR2 SMNVEV (reference sequence). CDR3 length: 16 amino acids. Losses at the gene ends were 1 base for V and 4 bases for J; bases not matched to a gene: 2. CDR3 region: CASSLYSGRATGELFF. In DNA form, the CDR3 reads TGTGCCAGCAGTTTATATAGCGGGAGGGCCACCGGGGAGCTGTTTTTT.

This clonotype was seen a handful of times. This sequence joins TRBV6-2 or TRBV6-3 and TRBJ2-1; TRBD2 might be the D (6 bases). The V end lost 0 bases, the J end lost 12 bases, and 18 bases lay between the germline ends. The CDR3 loop spans 15 amino acids. CDR1 is MNHEY and CDR2 is SVGEGT in the germline V gene. The CDR3 nucleotides read TGTGCCAGCAGTTACTCTACCGGGGGTGGGCCATGGCAGTTCTTC. Protein sequence: CASSYSTGGGPWQFF.

The chain recombines TRBV11-2 with TRBJ1-2; D gene unclear. CDR3 length equals 14 residues. Trimming left V 5 bases short and J 2 bases short, with 12 bases between. Germline V gives CDR1 SGHAT, CDR2 FQNNGV. CDR3 nucleotide sequence: TGTGCCAGCAGCCCTGGGCGGTCGAACTATGGCTACACCTTC. This codes for CASSPGRSNYGYTF.

The rearrangement uses TRBV5-1 and TRBJ1-2; 9 bases match TRBD1. J was trimmed by 6 bases and V by 2 bases; bases with no gene match: 5. Looked up from germline, CDR1 is SGHRS and CDR2 is YFSETQ. The CDR3 runs to 14 residues. CDR3 in amino acids: CASSLGTGSDGYTF. As DNA, the CDR3 is TGCGCCAGCAGCTTAGGGACAGGGAGTGATGGCTACACCTTC.

V usage is TRBV20-1 and J usage is TRBJ2-7; D assignment may be TRBD1 or TRBD2 (6 bases each). The CDR3 runs 15 residues. CDR1 and CDR2 (germline): DFQATT, SNEGSKA (reference sequence). The V end was cut by 0 bases, the J end by 3 bases, with 15 bases between. This CDR3 is CSARDFRGQSYEQYF. The CDR3 DNA sequence: TGCAGTGCTAGAGATTTTCGGGGGCAAAGCTACGAGCAGTACTTC.

This clonotype came up a few times. CDR3 sequence (DNA): TGCGCCAGCAGCCAGCAGGGAACCGGGGAGCTGTTTTTT. This encodes CASSQQGTGELFF. This chain links TRBV4-1 with TRBJ2-2; possibly TRBD1 for D (5 bases). Germline-derived CDR1 and CDR2 are MGHRA and YSYEKL. V lost 3 bases to trimming and J lost 5 bases, with 7 bases between them. This CDR3 spans 13 amino acids.

This clonotype has a handful of counts. The gene calls are TRBV3-1 and TRBJ2-1; D is undetermined. V was shortened by 0 bases and J by 4 bases, with 16 bases between the two germline ends. In germline, CDR1 is LGHDT, CDR2 YNNKEL (reference sequence). This CDR3 has 17 amino acids. The CDR3 DNA reads as TGTGCCAGCAGCCAAGATCTCGGCCCAATGGAATACAATGAGCAGTTCTTC. It is translated as CASSQDLGPMEYNEQFF.

This clonotype was counted between two and nine times. The chain joins TRBV29-1 to TRBJ2-7, with TRBD2 matching 7 bases. The V gene's germline CDR1 is SQVTM and CDR2 ANQGSEA. The CDR3 runs to 15 residues. The trim removed 3 bases at V and 0 bases at J, leaving 8 bases unmatched. The CDR3 protein is CSVEGEGMSSYEQYF. The CDR3 nucleotides read TGCAGCGTTGAGGGGGAGGGCATGAGCTCCTACGAGCAGTACTTC.

The V call is TRBV5-1, the J call TRBJ2-7, with 16 bases lining up with TRBD2. CDR3 length: 17 residues. Germline CDR1 and CDR2: SGHRS and YFSETQ. V lost 4 bases, J lost 2 bases, and 6 bases stayed unmatched. As DNA, the CDR3 is TGCGCCAGCAGCGCGCCCGGGACTAGCGGGAGGGCCTACGAGCAGTACTTC. Protein product: CASSAPGTSGRAYEQYF.

The chain is built from TRBV2 and TRBJ2-1; D is undetermined. V was pared by 3 bases and J by 9 bases, with 18 bases between. This CDR3 contains 15 residues. Germline V gives CDR1 SNHLY, CDR2 FYNNEI. CDR3: CASSDSWVLSSEQFF. The CDR3 coding sequence is TGTGCCAGCAGTGACTCTTGGGTACTCAGTAGTGAGCAGTTCTTC.

The gene calls are TRBV12-5 and TRBJ1-1, with D perhaps TRBD1 (5 bases). CDR3 size: 11 residues. V shed 3 bases and J shed 8 bases, with 7 bases lying between them. Germline CDR1 is LGHNT and CDR2 is FRNRAP. The CDR3 sequence is CASGFGTEAFF. The CDR3 region has the DNA TGTGCTAGTGGTTTTGGGACGGAAGCTTTCTTT.

This clonotype was observed many times. The CDR3 is CASSQDSSGANVLTF. DNA of the CDR3: TGTGCCAGCAGCCAAGACAGTTCTGGGGCCAACGTCCTGACTTTC. The chain is built from TRBV12-3 or TRBV12-4 and TRBJ2-6, with D possibly being TRBD1 (5 bases). The CDR3 contains 15 residues. Trimming left V 6 bases short and J 1 base short, with 10 bases between.

The V call is TRBV20-1, the J call TRBJ2-3; TRBD2 agrees at 13 bases. The V gene end was trimmed by 5 bases and the J gene end by 5 bases; junction bases not matched to a gene: 7. The CDR3 is made up of 15 amino acids. Germline CDR1 is DFQATT and CDR2 is SNEGSKA (reference sequence). The CDR3 DNA sequence: TGCAGTGCTCAGACTAGCGGGGGGCGGAGAGATACGCAGTATTTT. It yields the protein CSAQTSGGRRDTQYF.

This clonotype was found a few times. The V call is TRBV18, the J call TRBJ2-3; TRBD2 aligns across 7 bases. The CDR3 spans 15 residues. Germline V gene sequence: CDR1 KGHSH, CDR2 LQKENI. Trimming removed 0 bases from V and 2 bases from J; junction bases left unmatched: 2. CDR3: CASSPPSGITDTQYF. For the CDR3, the DNA is TGTGCCAGCTCACCACCGAGCGGGATCACAGATACGCAGTATTTT.

This chain connects TRBV15 to TRBJ2-4; possibly TRBD2 for D (7 bases). The germline CDR1 and CDR2 sequences are LNHNV and YYDKDF (reference sequence). CDR3 size: 16 residues. V dropped 1 base and J dropped 8 bases, with 18 bases sitting between them. CDR3 bases: TGTGCCACCAGCAGAGGCCCGACTCAAGGGGGGGACATTCAGTACTTC. Translation gives CATSRGPTQGGDIQYF.

This clonotype showed up just a few times. The chain links TRBV7-2 to TRBJ1-1; 9 bases line up with TRBD1. Germline loops: CDR1 SGHTA, CDR2 FQGNSA. The trim removed 5 bases at V and 1 base at J, leaving 8 bases unmatched. This CDR3 contains 16 residues. The chain's CDR3 is CASSPRTGVWNTEAFF. The CDR3 DNA follows: TGTGCCAGCAGCCCAAGGACAGGGGTATGGAACACTGAAGCTTTCTTT.

The chain links TRBV15 to TRBJ2-7; D ambiguous. Germline CDR1 LNHNV, CDR2 YYDKDF (reference sequence). This CDR3 comprises 14 residues. V shed 3 bases and J shed 5 bases, with 14 bases lying between them. The CDR3 sequence: CATSSVGSSDEQYF. The CDR3 nucleotides read TGTGCCACCAGCAGTGTGGGTTCCTCGGACGAGCAGTACTTC.

The chain combines TRBV6-6 with TRBJ1-1, with a possible D match to TRBD1 (5 bases). V shed 5 bases and J shed 3 bases, with 10 bases lying between them. Germline assignment: CDR1 MNHNY and CDR2 SVGAGI (reference sequence). The CDR3 runs to 13 residues. CDR3 DNA sequence: TGTGCCAGCAGTCCGGGGGTCTACACTGAAGCTTTCTTT. Translated: CASSPGVYTEAFF.

This clonotype was seen only a few times. V usage is TRBV7-9 and J usage is TRBJ1-1; D remains unclear. This CDR3 comprises 13 residues. V was trimmed by 5 bases and J by 3 bases, leaving 10 bases between them. Germline-derived CDR1 and CDR2 are SEHNR and FQNEAQ (reference sequence). CDR3 sequence reads: CASSPVRDTEAFF. The CDR3, as DNA: TGTGCCAGCAGCCCGGTAAGGGACACTGAAGCTTTCTTT.

In its sample, this clonotype was seen once. The V call is TRBV20-1, the J call TRBJ2-7; TRBD1 agrees at 8 bases. CDR1 is DFQATT, CDR2 SNEGSKA, per germline (reference sequence). This CDR3 has 14 residues. The ends lost 0 bases at V and 1 base at J; junction bases unmatched: 2. In nucleotides, the CDR3 is TGCAGTGCTAGAGATCGACAGGGGTCCTACGAGCAGTACTTC. Its protein is CSARDRQGSYEQYF.

This clonotype was picked up a small number of times. V usage is TRBV18 and J usage is TRBJ2-7; 8 positions match TRBD1. The CDR3 runs to 17 residues. V was pared by 3 bases and J by 1 base, with 11 bases of the junction left unmatched. Germline CDR1 KGHSH, CDR2 LQKENI. DNA for the CDR3: TGTGCCAGCTCACCTTACCTTCCGGGACAGGAATCCTACGAGCAGTACTTC. Protein: CASSPYLPGQESYEQYF.

This sequence joins TRBV13 and TRBJ2-3, with 8 bases aligning to TRBD2. The CDR3 totals 16 residues. Germline-derived CDR1 and CDR2 are PRHDT and FYEKMQ (reference sequence). V lost 0 bases to trimming and J lost 4 bases; unmatched junction nucleotides: 6. This CDR3 is CASSLGTSETPDTQYF. The DNA for the CDR3 is TGTGCCAGCAGCTTAGGGACTAGCGAAACTCCAGATACGCAGTATTTT.

This rearrangement joins TRBV2 to TRBJ1-2; possible D gene TRBD1, 6 bases. CDR1 and CDR2 (germline): SNHLY, FYNNEI. The CDR3 spans 15 residues. V was shortened by 5 bases and J by 4 bases, with 17 bases between the two germline ends. The CDR3, as DNA: TGTGCCAGCAGTTTACCGGCGGGGGGCCGCTATGGCTACACCTTC. This sequence encodes CASSLPAGGRYGYTF.

In this sample, this clonotype turned up a few times. The V call is TRBV5-1, the J call TRBJ2-6; 7 bases align to TRBD1. The CDR3 loop spans 15 amino acids. From germline, CDR1 is SGHRS and CDR2 YFSETQ. V shed 7 bases, J shed 0 bases, and the junction held 4 bases outside the gene matches. The CDR3 DNA follows: TGCGCCAGCGGGACAGTCCCCTCTGGGGCCAACGTCCTGACTTTC. Protein product: CASGTVPSGANVLTF. The complete variable domain, with remaining parts taken from reference TRBV5-1 and TRBJ2-6, reads KAGVTQTPRYLIKTRGQQVTLSCSPISGHRSVSWYQQTPGQGLQFLFEYFSETQRNKGNFPGRFSGRQFSNSRSEMNVSTLELGDSALYLCASGTVPSGANVLTFGAGSRLTVL.